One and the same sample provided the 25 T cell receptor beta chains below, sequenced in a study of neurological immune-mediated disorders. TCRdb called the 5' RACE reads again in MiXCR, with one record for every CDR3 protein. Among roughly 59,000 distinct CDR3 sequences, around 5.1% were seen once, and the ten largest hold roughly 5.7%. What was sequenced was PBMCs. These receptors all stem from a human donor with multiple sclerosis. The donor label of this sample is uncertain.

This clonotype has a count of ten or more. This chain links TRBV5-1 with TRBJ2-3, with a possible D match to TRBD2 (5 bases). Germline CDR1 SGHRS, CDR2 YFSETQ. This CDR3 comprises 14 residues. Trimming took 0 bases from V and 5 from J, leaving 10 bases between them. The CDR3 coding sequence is TGCGCCAGCAGCTTGGCAACTAGTCGAGATACGCAGTATTTT. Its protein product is CASSLATSRDTQYF.

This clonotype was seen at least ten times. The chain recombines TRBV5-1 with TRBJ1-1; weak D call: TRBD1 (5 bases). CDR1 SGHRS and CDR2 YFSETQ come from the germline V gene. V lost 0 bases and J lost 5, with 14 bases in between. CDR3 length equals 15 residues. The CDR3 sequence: CASSLDTGWGTEAFF. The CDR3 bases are TGCGCCAGCAGCTTGGATACAGGATGGGGAACTGAAGCTTTCTTT.

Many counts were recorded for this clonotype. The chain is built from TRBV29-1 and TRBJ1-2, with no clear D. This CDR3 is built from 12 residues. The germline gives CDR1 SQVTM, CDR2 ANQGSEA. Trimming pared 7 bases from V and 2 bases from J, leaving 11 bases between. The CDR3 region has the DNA TGCAGCGCTCCCAATGGGAACTATGGCTACACCTTC. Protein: CSAPNGNYGYTF.

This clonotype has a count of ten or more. This CDR3 is CASALRGWSNSGANVLTF. In DNA form, the CDR3 reads TGTGCCAGCGCCTTACGGGGGTGGAGTAACTCTGGGGCCAACGTCCTGACTTTC. V is TRBV7-8 and J is TRBJ2-6; tentatively, D is TRBD2 (6 bases). Germline loops: CDR1 SGHVS, CDR2 FQNEAQ. Trimming left V 8 bases short and J 0 bases short, with 20 bases between. The CDR3 is 18 amino acids.

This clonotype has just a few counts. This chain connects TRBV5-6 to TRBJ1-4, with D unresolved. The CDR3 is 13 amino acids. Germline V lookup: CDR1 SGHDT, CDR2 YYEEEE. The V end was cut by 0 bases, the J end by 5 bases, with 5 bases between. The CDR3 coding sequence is TGTGCCAGCAGCTTGGTTTGGAATGAAAAACTGTTTTTT. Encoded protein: CASSLVWNEKLFF.

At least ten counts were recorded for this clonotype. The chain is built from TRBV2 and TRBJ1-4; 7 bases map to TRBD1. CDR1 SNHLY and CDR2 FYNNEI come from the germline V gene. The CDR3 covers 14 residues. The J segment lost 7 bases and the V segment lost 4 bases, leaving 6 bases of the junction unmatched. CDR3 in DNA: TGTGCCAGCAGTGGGGAGGGGGCTGGTGAAAAACTGTTTTTT. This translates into CASSGEGAGEKLFF.

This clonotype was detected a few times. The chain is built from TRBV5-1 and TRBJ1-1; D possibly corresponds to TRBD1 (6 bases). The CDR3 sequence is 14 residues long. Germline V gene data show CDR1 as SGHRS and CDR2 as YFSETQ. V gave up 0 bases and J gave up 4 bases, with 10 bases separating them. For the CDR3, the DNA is TGCGCCAGCAGCTTGGACAGGGAGGGCACTGAAGCTTTCTTT. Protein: CASSLDREGTEAFF. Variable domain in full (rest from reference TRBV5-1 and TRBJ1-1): KAGVTQTPRYLIKTRGQQVTLSCSPISGHRSVSWYQQTPGQGLQFLFEYFSETQRNKGNFPGRFSGRQFSNSRSEMNVSTLELGDSALYLCASSLDREGTEAFFGQGTRLTVV.

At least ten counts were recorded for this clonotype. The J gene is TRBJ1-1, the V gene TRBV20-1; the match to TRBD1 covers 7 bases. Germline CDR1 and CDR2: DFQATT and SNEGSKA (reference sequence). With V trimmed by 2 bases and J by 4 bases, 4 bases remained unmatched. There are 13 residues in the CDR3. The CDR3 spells CSARQGVSTEAFF. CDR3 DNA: TGCAGTGCTAGACAGGGGGTCAGCACTGAAGCTTTCTTT.

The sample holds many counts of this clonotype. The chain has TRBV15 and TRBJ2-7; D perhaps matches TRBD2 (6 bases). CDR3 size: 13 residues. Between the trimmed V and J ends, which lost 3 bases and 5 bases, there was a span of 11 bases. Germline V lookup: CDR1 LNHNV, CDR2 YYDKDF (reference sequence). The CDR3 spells CATSSSRGNEQYF. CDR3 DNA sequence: TGTGCCACCAGCAGCAGTCGGGGGAACGAGCAGTACTTC.

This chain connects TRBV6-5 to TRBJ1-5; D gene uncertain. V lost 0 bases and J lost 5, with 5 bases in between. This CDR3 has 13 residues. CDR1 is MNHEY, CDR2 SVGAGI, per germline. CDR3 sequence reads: CASSYSRDQPQHF. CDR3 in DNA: TGTGCCAGCAGTTACTCAAGAGATCAGCCCCAGCATTTT.

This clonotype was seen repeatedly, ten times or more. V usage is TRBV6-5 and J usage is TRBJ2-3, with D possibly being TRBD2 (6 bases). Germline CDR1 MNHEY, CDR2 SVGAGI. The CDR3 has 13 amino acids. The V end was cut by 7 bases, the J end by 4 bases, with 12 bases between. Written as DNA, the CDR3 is TGTGCCAGCACCCAGCCGGGGGCAGATACGCAGTATTTT. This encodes CASTQPGADTQYF.

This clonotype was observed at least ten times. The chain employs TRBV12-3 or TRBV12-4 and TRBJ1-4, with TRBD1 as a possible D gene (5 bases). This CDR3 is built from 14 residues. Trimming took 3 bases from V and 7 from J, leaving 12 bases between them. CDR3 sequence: CASSLAGTLEKLFF. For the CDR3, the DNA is TGTGCCAGCAGTTTGGCAGGGACCCTTGAAAAACTGTTTTTT.

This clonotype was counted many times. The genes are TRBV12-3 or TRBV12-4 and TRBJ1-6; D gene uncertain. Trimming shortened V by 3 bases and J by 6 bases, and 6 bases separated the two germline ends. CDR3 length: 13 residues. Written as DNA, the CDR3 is TGTGCCAGCAGTTTTCGTCTTAATTCACCCCTCCACTTT. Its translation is CASSFRLNSPLHF.

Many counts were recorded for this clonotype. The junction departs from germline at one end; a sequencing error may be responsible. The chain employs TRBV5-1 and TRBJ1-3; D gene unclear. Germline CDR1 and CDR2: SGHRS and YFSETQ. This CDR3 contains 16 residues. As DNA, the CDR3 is TGCGCCAGCAGCTTTGAAGGGATTCTCTCTGGGAACACCATATATTTT. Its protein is CASSFEGILSGNTIYF.

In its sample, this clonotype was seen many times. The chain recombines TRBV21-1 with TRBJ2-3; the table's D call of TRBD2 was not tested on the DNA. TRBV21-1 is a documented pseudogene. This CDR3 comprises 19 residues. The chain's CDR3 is CASSTNRASGGISTDTQYF. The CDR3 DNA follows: TGTGCCAGCAGCACTAACAGGGCTAGCGGGGGAATAAGCACAGATACGCAGTATTTT.

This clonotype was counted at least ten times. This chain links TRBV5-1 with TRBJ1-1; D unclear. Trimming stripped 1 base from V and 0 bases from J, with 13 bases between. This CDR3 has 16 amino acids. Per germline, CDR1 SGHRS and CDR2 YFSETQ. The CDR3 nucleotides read TGCGCCAGCAGCTTGCCGGGAATCACACTGAACACTGAAGCTTTCTTT. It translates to CASSLPGITLNTEAFF. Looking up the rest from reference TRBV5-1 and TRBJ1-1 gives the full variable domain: KAGVTQTPRYLIKTRGQQVTLSCSPISGHRSVSWYQQTPGQGLQFLFEYFSETQRNKGNFPGRFSGRQFSNSRSEMNVSTLELGDSALYLCASSLPGITLNTEAFFGQGTRLTVV.

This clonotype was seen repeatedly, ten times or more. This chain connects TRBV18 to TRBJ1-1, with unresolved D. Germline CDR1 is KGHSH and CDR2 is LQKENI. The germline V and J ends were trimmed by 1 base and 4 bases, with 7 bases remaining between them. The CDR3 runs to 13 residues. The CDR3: CASSPRAGTEAFF. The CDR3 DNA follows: TGTGCCAGCTCACCACGGGCAGGCACTGAAGCTTTCTTT.

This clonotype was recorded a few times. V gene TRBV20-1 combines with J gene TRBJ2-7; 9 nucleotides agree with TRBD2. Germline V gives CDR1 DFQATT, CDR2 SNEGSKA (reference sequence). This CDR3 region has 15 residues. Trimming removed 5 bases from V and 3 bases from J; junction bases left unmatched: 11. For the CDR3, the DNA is TGCAGTGCTGGCCCCCTGACTAGCGGCGGCTACGAGCAGTACTTC. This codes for CSAGPLTSGGYEQYF.

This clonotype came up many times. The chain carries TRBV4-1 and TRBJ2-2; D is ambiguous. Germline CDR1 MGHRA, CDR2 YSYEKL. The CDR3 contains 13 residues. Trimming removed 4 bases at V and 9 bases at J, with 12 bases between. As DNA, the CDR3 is TGCGCCAGCAGCCCTAGGGATAACTGGGAGCTGTTTTTT. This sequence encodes CASSPRDNWELFF.

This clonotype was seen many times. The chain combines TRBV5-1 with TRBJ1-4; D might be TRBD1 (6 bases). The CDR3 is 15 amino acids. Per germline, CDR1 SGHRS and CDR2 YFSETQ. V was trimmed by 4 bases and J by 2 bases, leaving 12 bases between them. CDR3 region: CASSLQGATNEKLFF. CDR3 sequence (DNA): TGCGCCAGCAGCCTACAGGGAGCCACTAATGAAAAACTGTTTTTT.

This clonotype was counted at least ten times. For the CDR3, the DNA is TGCAGCGTCGTGCCCTTACAGGGCAATGAGCAGTTCTTC. Amino acids: CSVVPLQGNEQFF. J is TRBJ2-1 and V is TRBV29-1; weak D call: TRBD1 (6 bases). The CDR3 sequence is 13 residues long. The V gene's germline CDR1 is SQVTM and CDR2 ANQGSEA. V was clipped by 6 bases and J by 6 bases, with 15 bases between them.

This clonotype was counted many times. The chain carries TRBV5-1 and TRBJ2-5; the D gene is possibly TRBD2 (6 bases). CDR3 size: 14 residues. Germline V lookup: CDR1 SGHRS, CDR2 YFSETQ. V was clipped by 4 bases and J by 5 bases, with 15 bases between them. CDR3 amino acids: CASSLGPGEETQYF. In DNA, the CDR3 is TGCGCCAGCAGCCTGGGCCCGGGGGAGGAGACCCAGTACTTC.

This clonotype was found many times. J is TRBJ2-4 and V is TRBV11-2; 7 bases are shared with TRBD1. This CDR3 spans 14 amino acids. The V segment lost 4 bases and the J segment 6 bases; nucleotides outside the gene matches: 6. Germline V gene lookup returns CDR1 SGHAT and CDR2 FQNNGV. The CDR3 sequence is CASSSQGRGNIQYF. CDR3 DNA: TGTGCCAGCAGCTCACAGGGGCGCGGAAACATTCAGTACTTC. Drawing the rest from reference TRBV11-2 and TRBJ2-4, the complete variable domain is EAGVAQSPRYKIIEKRQSVAFWCNPISGHATLYWYQQILGQGPKLLIQFQNNGVVDDSQLPKDRFSAERLKGVDSTLKIQPAKLEDSAVYLCASSSQGRGNIQYFGAGTRLSVL.

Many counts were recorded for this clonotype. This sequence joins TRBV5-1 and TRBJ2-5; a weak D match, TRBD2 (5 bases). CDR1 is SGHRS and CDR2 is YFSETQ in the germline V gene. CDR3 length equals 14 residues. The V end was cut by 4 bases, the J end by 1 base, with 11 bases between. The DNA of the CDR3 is TGCGCCAGCAGCACAACCGGGGTCCAAGAGACCCAGTACTTC. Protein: CASSTTGVQETQYF.

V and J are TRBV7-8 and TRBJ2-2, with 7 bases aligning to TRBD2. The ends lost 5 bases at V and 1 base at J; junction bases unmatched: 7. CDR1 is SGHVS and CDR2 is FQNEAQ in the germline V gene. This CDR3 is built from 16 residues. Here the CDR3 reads CASSQTWGGNTGELFF. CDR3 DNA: TGTGCCAGCAGCCAGACGTGGGGGGGGAACACCGGGGAGCTGTTTTTT.